This entry describes one TCR beta chain. What it recognizes is unknown. Germline values: CDR1 SGHDT, CDR2 YYEEEE. The CDR3 loop spans 15 amino acids. Trimming left V 1 base short and J 2 bases short, with 13 bases between. This specimen comes from a study of T-cell memory formation after mild COVID-19. Study-level results: Clones that contracted from day 15 to 85 had balanced CD4/CD8; later expanders were CD4+ biased.

One entry per CDR3 protein, called by TCRdb with MiXCR from the 5' RACE reads. In the table there are 550,000 to 700,000 distinct CDR3 sequences, 18% of which are singletons. The TCR comes from an adult woman who had mild COVID-19 (a few samples of this study predate the infection). Cell type and time point are not known. This rearrangement joins TRBV5-6 to TRBJ2-7; D may correspond to TRBD1 or TRBD2 (5 bases each). The sample comprised PBMCs or a T cell subset sorted from them (not recorded which). This CDR3 is CASSLPSGAPYEQYF. CDR3 bases: TGTGCCAGCAGCTTGCCGTCCGGGGCCCCCTACGAGCAGTACTTC. The full variable domain, with the rest looked up from reference TRBV5-6 and TRBJ2-7, is DAGVTQSPTHLIKTRGQQVTLRCSPKSGHDTVSWYQQALGQGPQFIFQYYEEEERQRGNFPDRFSGHQFPNYSSELNVNALLLGDSALYLCASSLPSGAPYEQYFGPGTRLTVT.